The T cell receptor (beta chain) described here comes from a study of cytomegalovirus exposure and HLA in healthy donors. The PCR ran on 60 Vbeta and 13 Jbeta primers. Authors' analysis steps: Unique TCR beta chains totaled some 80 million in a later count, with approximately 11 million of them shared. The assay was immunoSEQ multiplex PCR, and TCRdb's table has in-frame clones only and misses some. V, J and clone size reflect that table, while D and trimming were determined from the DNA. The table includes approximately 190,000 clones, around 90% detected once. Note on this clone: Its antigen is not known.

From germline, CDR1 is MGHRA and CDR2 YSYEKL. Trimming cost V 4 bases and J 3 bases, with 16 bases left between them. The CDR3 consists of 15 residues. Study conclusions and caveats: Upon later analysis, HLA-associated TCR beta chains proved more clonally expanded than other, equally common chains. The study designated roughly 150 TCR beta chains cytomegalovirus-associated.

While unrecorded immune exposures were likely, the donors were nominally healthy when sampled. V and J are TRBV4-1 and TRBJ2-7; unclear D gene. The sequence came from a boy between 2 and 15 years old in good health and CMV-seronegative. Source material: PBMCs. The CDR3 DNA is TGCGCCAGCAGCCCAAAAAAAGACTCTCTCTACGAGCAGTACTTC. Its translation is CASSPKKDSLYEQYF.